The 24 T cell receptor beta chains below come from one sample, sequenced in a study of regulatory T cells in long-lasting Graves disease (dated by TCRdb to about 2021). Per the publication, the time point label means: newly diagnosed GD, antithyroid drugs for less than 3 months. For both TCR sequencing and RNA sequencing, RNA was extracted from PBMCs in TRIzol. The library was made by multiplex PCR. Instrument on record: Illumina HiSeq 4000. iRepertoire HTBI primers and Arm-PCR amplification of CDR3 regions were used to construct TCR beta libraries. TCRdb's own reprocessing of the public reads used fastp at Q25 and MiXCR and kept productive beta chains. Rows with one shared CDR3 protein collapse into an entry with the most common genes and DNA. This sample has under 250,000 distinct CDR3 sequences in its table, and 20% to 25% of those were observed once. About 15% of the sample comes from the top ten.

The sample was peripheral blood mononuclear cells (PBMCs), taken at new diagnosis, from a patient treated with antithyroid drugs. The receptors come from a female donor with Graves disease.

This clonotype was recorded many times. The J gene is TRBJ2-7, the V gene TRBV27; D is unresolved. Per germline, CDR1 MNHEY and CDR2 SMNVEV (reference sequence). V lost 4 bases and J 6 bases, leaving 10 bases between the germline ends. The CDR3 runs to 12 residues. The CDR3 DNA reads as TGTGCCAGCAGTTATCTTGGTACCGAGCAGTACTTC. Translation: CASSYLGTEQYF.

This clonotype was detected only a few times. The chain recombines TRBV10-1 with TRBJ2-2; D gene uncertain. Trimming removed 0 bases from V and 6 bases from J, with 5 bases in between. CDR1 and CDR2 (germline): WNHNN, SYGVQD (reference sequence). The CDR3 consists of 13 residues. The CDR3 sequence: CASSESRAGELFF. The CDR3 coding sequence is TGCGCCAGCAGTGAGTCCCGGGCCGGGGAGCTGTTTTTT.

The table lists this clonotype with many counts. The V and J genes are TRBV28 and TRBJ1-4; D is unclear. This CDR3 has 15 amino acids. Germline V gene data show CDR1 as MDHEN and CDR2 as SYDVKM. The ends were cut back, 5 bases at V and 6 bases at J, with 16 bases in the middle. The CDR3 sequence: CASSTYGDGHEKLFF. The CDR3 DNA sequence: TGTGCCAGCAGTACCTACGGCGACGGCCATGAAAAACTGTTTTTT.

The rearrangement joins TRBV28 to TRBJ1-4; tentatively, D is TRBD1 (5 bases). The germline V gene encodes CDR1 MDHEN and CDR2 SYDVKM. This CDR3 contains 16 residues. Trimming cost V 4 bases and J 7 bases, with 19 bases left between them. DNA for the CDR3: TGTGCCAGCAGTTCCCCCGAGGCAGGGAAGGGTGAAAAACTGTTTTTT. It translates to CASSSPEAGKGEKLFF.

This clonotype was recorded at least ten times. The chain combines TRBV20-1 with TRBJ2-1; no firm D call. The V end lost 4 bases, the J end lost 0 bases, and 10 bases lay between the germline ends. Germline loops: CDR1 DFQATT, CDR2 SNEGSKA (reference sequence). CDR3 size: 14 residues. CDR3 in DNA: TGCAGTGCTATGGGTAGGAGCTCCTACAATGAGCAGTTCTTC. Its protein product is CSAMGRSSYNEQFF.

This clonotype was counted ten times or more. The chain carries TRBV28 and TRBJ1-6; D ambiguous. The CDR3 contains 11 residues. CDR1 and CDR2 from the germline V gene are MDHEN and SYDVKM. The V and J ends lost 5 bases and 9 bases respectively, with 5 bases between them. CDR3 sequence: CASSTSSPLHF. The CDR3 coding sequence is TGTGCCAGCAGTACCTCTTCACCCCTCCACTTT.

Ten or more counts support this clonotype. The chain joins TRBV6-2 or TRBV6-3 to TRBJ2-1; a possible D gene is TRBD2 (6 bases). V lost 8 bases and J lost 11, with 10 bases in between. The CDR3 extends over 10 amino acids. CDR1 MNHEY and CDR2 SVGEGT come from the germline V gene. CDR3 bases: TGTGCCAGCGGCGGGGATAAGCAGTTCTTC. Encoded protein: CASGGDKQFF.

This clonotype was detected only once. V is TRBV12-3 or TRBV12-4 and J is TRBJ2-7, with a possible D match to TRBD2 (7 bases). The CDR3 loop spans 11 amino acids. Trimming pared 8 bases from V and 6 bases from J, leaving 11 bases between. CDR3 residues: CASGGAAEQYF. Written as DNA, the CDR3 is TGTGCCAGCGGGGGGGCGGCCGAGCAGTACTTC.

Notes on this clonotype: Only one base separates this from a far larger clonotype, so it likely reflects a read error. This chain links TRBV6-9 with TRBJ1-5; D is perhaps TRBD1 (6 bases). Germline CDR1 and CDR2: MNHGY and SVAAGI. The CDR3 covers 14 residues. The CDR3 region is CASSYGQSNQPQLF. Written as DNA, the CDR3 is TGTGCCAGCAGTTATGGACAGAGCAATCAGCCCCAGCTTTTT.

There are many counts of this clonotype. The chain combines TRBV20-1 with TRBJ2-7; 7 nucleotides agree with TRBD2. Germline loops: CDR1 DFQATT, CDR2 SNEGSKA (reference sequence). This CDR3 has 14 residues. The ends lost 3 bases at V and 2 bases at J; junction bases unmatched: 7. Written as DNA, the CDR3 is TGCAGTGCTAGCCCCGGGAGGCGGGCCTACGAGCAGTACTTC. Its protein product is CSASPGRRAYEQYF.

The CDR3 DNA reads as TGTGCCAGCAGCTTGGAACACCTCTCCTACAATGAGCAGTTCTTC. It encodes CASSLEHLSYNEQFF. The V call is TRBV7-2, the J call TRBJ2-1, with D unresolved. Germline CDR1 SGHTA, CDR2 FQGNSA. V was trimmed by 3 bases and J by 0 bases, leaving 9 bases between them. The CDR3 covers 15 residues.

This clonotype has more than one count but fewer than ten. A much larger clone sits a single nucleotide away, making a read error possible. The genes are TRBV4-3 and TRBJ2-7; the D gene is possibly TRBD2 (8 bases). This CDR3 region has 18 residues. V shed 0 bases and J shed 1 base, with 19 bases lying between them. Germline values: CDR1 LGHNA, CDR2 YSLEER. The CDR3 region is CASSQDAGGQLTSYEQYF. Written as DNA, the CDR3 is TGCGCCAGCAGCCAAGATGCGGGGGGACAGCTCACTTCCTACGAGCAGTACTTC.

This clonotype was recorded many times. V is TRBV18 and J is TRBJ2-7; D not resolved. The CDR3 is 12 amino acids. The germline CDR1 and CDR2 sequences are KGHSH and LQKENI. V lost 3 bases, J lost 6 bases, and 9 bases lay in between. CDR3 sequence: CASSPTAGEQYF. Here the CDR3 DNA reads TGTGCCAGCTCACCCACCGCAGGCGAGCAGTACTTC.

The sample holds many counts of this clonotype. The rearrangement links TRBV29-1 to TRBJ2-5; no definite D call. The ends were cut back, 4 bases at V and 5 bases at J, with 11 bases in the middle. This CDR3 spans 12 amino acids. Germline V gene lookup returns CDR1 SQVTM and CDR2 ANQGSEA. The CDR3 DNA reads TGCAGCGTTGTAGAGTCTCGGGAGACCCAGTACTTC. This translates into CSVVESRETQYF.

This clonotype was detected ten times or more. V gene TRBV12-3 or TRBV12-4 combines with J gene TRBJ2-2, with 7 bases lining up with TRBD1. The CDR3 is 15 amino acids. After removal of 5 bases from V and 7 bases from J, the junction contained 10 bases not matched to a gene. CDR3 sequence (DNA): TGTGCCAGCAGTCCACAGGGGAAGGGAAGCGGGGAGCTGTTTTTT. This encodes CASSPQGKGSGELFF.

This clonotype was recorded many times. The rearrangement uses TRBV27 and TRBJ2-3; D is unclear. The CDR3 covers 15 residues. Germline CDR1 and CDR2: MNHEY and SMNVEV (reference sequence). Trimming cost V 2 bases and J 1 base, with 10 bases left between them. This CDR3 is CASSLRPQGTDTQYF. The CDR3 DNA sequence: TGTGCCAGCAGTTTAAGGCCCCAAGGCACAGATACGCAGTATTTT.

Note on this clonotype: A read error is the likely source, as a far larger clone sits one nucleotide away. CDR3 sequence reads: CASSHNTGGLFF. CDR3 DNA sequence: TGTGCCAGCAGTCATAACACCGGGGGGCTGTTTTTT. The chain carries TRBV7-6 and TRBJ2-2; possibly TRBD2 for D (6 bases). The CDR3 has 12 residues. Germline-derived CDR1 and CDR2 are SGHVS and FNYEAQ.

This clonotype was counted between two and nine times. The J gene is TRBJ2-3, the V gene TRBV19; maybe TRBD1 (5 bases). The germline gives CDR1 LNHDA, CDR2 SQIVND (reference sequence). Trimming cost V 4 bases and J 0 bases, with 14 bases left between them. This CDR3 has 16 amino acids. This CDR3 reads CASSTGHSYSTDTQYF. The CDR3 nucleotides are TGTGCCAGTAGTACAGGACACAGCTATAGCACAGATACGCAGTATTTT. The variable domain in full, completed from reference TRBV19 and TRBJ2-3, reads DGGITQSPKYLFRKEGQNVTLSCEQNLNHDAMYWYRQDPGQGLRLIYYSQIVNDFQKGDIAEGYSVSREKKESFPLTVTSAQKNPTAFYLCASSTGHSYSTDTQYFGPGTRLTVL.

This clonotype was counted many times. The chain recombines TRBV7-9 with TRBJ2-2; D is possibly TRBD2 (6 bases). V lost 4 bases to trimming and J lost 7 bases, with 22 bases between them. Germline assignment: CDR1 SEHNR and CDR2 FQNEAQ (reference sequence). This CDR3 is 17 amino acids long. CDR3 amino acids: CASSSPQFAGLGGELFF. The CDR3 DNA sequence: TGTGCCAGCAGCTCGCCCCAATTTGCGGGGTTAGGCGGGGAGCTGTTTTTT.

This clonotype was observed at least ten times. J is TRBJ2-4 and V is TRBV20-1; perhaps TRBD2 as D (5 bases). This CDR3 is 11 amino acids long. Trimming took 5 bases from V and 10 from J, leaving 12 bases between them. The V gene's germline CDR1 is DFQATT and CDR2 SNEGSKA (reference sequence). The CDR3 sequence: CSARDKWIQYF. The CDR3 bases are TGCAGTGCTCGGGATAAGTGGATTCAGTACTTC.

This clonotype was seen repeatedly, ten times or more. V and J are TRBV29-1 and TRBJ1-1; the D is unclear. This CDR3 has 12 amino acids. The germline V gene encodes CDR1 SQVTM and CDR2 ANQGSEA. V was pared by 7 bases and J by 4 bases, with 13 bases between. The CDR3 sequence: CSATQEGTEAFF. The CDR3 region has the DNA TGCAGCGCAACACAAGAGGGCACTGAAGCTTTCTTT.

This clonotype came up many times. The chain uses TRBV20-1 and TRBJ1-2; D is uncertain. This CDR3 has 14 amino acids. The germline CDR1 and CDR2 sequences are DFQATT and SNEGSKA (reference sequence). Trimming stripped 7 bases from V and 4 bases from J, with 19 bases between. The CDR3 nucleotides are TGCAGTGTGATACTGGGAGGGAATCGCTATGGCTACACCTTC. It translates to CSVILGGNRYGYTF.

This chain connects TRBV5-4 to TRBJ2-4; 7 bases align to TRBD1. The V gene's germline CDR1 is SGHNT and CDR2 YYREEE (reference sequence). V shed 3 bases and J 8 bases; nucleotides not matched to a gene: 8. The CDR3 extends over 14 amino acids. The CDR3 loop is CASSSNTGADIQYF. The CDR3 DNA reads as TGTGCCAGCAGCTCCAACACAGGGGCGGACATTCAGTACTTC.

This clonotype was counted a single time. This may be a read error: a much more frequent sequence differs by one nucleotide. The CDR3 nucleotides are TGTGCCAGCAGCTTGGCACTAGCGGGAGCGGAGACCCAGTTCTTC. This encodes CASSLALAGAETQFF. V gene TRBV5-6 combines with J gene TRBJ2-5, with 11 bases fitting TRBD2. The J call may be wrong; the DNA end is better matched by TRBJ2-1. The CDR3 is 15 residues long. Per germline, CDR1 SGHDT and CDR2 YYEEEE.